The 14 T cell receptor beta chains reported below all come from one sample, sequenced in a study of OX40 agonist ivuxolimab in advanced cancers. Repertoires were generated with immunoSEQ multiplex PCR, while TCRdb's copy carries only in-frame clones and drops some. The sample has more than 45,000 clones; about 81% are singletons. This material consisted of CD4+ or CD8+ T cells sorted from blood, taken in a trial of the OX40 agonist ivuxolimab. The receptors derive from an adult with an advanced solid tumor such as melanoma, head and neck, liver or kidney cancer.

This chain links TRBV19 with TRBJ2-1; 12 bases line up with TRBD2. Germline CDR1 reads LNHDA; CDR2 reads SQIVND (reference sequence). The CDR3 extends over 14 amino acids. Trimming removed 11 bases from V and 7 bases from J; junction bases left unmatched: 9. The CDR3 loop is CASLLAGGPNEQFF. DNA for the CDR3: TGTGCCTCGCTACTAGCGGGAGGTCCAAATGAGCAGTTCTTC.

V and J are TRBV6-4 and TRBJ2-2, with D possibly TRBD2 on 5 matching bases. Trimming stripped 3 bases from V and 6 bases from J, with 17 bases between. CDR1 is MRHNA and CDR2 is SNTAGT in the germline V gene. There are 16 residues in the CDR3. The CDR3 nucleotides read TGTGCCAGCAGTGAGGGGATAACTAGAGAAGCCGGGGAGCTGTTTTTT. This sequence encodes CASSEGITREAGELFF.

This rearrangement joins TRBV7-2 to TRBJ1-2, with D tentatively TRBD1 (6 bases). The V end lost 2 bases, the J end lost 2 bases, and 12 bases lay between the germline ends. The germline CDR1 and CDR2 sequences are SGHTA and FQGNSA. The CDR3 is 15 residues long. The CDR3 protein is CASSLTEGGNYGYTF. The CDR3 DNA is TGTGCCAGCAGCTTAACAGAAGGGGGGAACTATGGCTACACCTTC.

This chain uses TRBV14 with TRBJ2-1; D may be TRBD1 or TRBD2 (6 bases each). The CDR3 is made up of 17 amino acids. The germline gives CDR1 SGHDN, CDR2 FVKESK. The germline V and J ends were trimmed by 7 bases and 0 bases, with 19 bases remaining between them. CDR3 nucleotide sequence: TGTGCCAGCAACCCATTGACTAGGGGGAGCTCCTACAATGAGCAGTTCTTC. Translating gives CASNPLTRGSSYNEQFF.

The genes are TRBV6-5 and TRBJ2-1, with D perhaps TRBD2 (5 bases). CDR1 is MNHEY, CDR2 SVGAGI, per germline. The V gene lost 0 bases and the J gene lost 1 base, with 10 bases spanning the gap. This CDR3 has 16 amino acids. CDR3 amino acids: CASSYSTVASYNEQFF. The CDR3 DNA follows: TGTGCCAGCAGTTACTCGACGGTAGCGTCCTACAATGAGCAGTTCTTC.

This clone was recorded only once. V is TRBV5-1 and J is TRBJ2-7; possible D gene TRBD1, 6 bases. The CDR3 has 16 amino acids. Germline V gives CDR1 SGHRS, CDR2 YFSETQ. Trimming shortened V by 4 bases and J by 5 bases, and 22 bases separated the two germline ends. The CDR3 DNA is TGCGCCAGCAGCGTCGGCGGCAATGGACAGATCAACGAGCAGTACTTC. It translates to CASSVGGNGQINEQYF. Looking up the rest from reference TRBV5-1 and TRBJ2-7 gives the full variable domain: KAGVTQTPRYLIKTRGQQVTLSCSPISGHRSVSWYQQTPGQGLQFLFEYFSETQRNKGNFPGRFSGRQFSNSRSEMNVSTLELGDSALYLCASSVGGNGQINEQYFGPGTRLTVT.

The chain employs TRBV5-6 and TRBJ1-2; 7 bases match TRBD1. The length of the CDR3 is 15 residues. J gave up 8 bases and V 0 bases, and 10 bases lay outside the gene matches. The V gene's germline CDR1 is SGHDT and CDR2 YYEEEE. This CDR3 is CASSLEGRGGEGYTF. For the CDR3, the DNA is TGTGCCAGCAGCTTGGAAGGCAGGGGGGGAGAGGGCTACACCTTC.

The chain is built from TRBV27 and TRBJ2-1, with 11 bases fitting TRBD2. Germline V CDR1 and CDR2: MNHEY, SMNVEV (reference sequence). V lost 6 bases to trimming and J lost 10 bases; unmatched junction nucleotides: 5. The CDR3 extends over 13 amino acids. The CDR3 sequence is CASRTSGTREQFF. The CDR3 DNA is TGTGCCAGCAGGACTAGCGGGACTCGCGAGCAGTTCTTC.

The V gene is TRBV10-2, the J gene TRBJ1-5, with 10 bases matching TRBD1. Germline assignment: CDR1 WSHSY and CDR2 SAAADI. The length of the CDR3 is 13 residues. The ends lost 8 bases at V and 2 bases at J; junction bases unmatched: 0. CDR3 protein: CASGTGGNQPQHF. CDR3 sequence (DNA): TGCGCCAGCGGGACAGGGGGCAATCAGCCCCAGCATTTT.

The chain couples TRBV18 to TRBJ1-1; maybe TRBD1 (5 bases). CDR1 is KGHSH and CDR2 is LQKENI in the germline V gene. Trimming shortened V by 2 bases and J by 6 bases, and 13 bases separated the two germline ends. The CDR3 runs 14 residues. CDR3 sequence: CASSPFSGLAEAFF. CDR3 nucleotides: TGTGCCAGCTCACCATTTTCAGGGCTAGCTGAAGCTTTCTTT.

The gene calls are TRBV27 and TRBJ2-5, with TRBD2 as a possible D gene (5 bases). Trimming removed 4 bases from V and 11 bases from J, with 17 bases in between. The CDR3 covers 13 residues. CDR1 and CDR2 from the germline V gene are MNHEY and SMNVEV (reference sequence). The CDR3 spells CASSSSVQREQYF. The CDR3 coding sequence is TGTGCCAGCAGTTCCTCCGTCCAGAGGGAGCAGTACTTC.

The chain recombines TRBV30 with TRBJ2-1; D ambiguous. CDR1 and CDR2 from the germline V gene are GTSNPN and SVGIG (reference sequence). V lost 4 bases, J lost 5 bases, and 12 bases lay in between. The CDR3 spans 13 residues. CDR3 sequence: CAWKRERDNEQFF. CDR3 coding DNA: TGTGCCTGGAAAAGGGAACGGGACAATGAGCAGTTCTTC. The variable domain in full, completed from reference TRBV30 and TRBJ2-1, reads SQTIHQWPATLVQPVGSPLSLECTVEGTSNPNLYWYRQAAGRGLQLLFYSVGIGQISSEVPQNLSASRPQDRQFILSSKKLLLSDSGFYLCAWKRERDNEQFFGPGTRLTVL.

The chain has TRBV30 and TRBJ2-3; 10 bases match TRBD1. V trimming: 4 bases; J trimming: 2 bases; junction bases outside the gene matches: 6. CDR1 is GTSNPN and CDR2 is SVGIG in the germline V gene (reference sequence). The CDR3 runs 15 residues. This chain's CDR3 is CAWNQGQGVTDTQYF. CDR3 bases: TGTGCCTGGAACCAAGGACAGGGGGTCACAGATACGCAGTATTTT. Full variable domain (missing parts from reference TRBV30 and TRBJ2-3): SQTIHQWPATLVQPVGSPLSLECTVEGTSNPNLYWYRQAAGRGLQLLFYSVGIGQISSEVPQNLSASRPQDRQFILSSKKLLLSDSGFYLCAWNQGQGVTDTQYFGPGTRLTVL.

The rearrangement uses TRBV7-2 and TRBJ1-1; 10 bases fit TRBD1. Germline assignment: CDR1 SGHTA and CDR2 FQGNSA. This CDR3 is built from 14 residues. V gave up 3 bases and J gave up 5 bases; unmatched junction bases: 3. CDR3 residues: CASSFRQGATEAFF. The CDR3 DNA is TGTGCCAGCAGCTTTCGACAGGGGGCTACTGAAGCTTTCTTT.